The 28 T cell receptor beta chains below all came from one sample that was sequenced in a study of blood T cell repertoires in COVID-19. Some clones are missing from TCRdb's copy, which holds only in-frame ones; the method was immunoSEQ multiplex PCR. This sample has 150,000 to 200,000 clones, with roughly 80% found just once. The sequencing sample was made of PBMCs or T cells enriched from blood (not recorded which). The receptors shown here come from an older woman with acute COVID-19.

Written as DNA, the CDR3 is TGTGCCAGCAGTTTGGACAGGAACACTGAAGCTTTCTTT. Translating gives CASSLDRNTEAFF. This chain connects TRBV7-6 to TRBJ1-1, with D perhaps TRBD1 (6 bases). Between the trimmed V and J ends, which lost 6 bases and 1 base, there was a span of 9 bases. The length of the CDR3 is 13 residues. Germline loops: CDR1 SGHVS, CDR2 FNYEAQ.

The chain links TRBV7-9 to TRBJ2-2, with a possible D match to TRBD2 (7 bases). The CDR3 contains 17 residues. Germline V gene sequence: CDR1 SEHNR, CDR2 FQNEAQ (reference sequence). Trimming removed 5 bases at V and 6 bases at J, with 22 bases between. The CDR3 spells CASSPRRGGLEAGELFF. The CDR3 DNA is TGTGCCAGCAGCCCTCGGAGGGGGGGGCTGGAAGCCGGGGAGCTGTTTTTT.

The genes are TRBV18 and TRBJ2-1; the D gene is possibly TRBD2 (6 bases). Germline V gene data show CDR1 as KGHSH and CDR2 as LQKENI. The CDR3 extends over 17 amino acids. Trimming took 1 base from V and 0 from J, leaving 13 bases between them. CDR3 coding DNA: TGTGCCAGCTCACCACTTGAGGTAGCGGCCTCCTACAATGAGCAGTTCTTC. It is translated as CASSPLEVAASYNEQFF.

The V and J genes are TRBV29-1 and TRBJ2-5; unclear D gene. Trimming shortened V by 2 bases and J by 4 bases, and 8 bases separated the two germline ends. From germline, CDR1 is SQVTM and CDR2 ANQGSEA. The length of the CDR3 is 12 residues. The CDR3 spells CSVERSGETQYF. Written as DNA, the CDR3 is TGCAGCGTTGAACGGAGTGGAGAGACCCAGTACTTC.

CDR3 sequence: CAISERQSNTGELFF. The CDR3 bases are TGTGCCATCAGTGAGAGACAAAGCAACACCGGGGAGCTGTTTTTT. This chain joins TRBV10-3 and TRBJ2-2; unclear D gene. V lost 2 bases, J lost 2 bases, and 9 bases lay in between. The germline V gene has CDR1 ENHRY and CDR2 SYGVKD. CDR3 size: 15 residues.

The rearrangement links TRBV10-3 to TRBJ2-5; 7 bases agree with TRBD2. The J segment lost 2 bases and the V segment lost 0 bases, leaving 9 bases of the junction unmatched. Germline-derived CDR1 and CDR2 are ENHRY and SYGVKD. CDR3 length equals 17 residues. This CDR3 reads CAISESLAGVDQETQYF. CDR3 in DNA: TGTGCCATCAGTGAGTCTTTGGCGGGGGTGGATCAAGAGACCCAGTACTTC.

This chain links TRBV11-2 with TRBJ2-6; D not resolved. Trimming cost V 1 base and J 2 bases, with 15 bases left between them. This CDR3 has 18 residues. Germline V gene data show CDR1 as SGHAT and CDR2 as FQNNGV. The CDR3 DNA reads TGTGCCAGCAGCTTAGTACAGCTCCTAACGACTGGGGCCAACGTCCTGACTTTC. Amino acid sequence: CASSLVQLLTTGANVLTF.

The J gene is TRBJ1-2, the V gene TRBV29-1; D is uncertain. The length of the CDR3 is 13 residues. From germline, CDR1 is SQVTM and CDR2 ANQGSEA. Trimming shortened V by 0 bases and J by 5 bases, and 10 bases separated the two germline ends. CDR3 nucleotides: TGCAGCGTTGAAGATCAAGCAGGTTATGGCTACACCTTC. Amino acid sequence: CSVEDQAGYGYTF.

This clone was detected only a few times. This chain connects TRBV18 to TRBJ1-1; D is perhaps TRBD1 (6 bases). Germline V gene lookup returns CDR1 KGHSH and CDR2 LQKENI. The length of the CDR3 is 17 residues. Trimming cost V 1 base and J 0 bases, with 15 bases left between them. CDR3 amino acids: CASSPLGAGALNTEAFF. The CDR3 DNA is TGTGCCAGCTCACCACTGGGGGCTGGGGCCTTGAACACTGAAGCTTTCTTT.

The chain is built from TRBV19 and TRBJ1-6; the D gene is possibly TRBD1 (5 bases). From germline, CDR1 is LNHDA and CDR2 SQIVND (reference sequence). Trimming stripped 6 bases from V and 7 bases from J, with 22 bases between. There are 17 residues in the CDR3. The CDR3 spells CASSPGQGVRGNSPLHF. CDR3 bases: TGTGCCAGTAGCCCGGGTCAAGGGGTTCGTGGGAATTCACCCCTCCACTTT.

This chain joins TRBV5-1 and TRBJ1-6; 7 nucleotides line up with TRBD1. The length of the CDR3 is 16 residues. With 3 bases clipped from V and 8 bases from J, the junction kept 11 bases outside the gene matches. From germline, CDR1 is SGHRS and CDR2 YFSETQ. CDR3 nucleotides: TGCGCCAGCAGCTCCATTGCGACAGGGACGGATTCACCCCTCCACTTT. Translation: CASSSIATGTDSPLHF.

V usage is TRBV5-5 and J usage is TRBJ2-7; weak D call: TRBD2 (6 bases). The V gene's germline CDR1 is SGHKS and CDR2 YYEKEE (reference sequence). The V gene lost 1 base and the J gene lost 6 bases, with 14 bases spanning the gap. CDR3 length: 14 amino acids. CDR3: CASSLNRAEGEQYV. DNA of the CDR3: TGTGCCAGCAGCTTGAATAGAGCGGAGGGCGAGCAGTACGTC.

The rearrangement links TRBV6-5 to TRBJ1-1; 7 bases are a match to TRBD1. The germline CDR1 and CDR2 sequences are MNHEY and SVGAGI. Unmatched junction bases numbered 5, after V lost 6 bases and J lost 1 base. The CDR3 has 14 amino acids. CDR3: CASSYRGRNTEAFF. CDR3 coding DNA: TGTGCCAGCAGCTACAGGGGCAGGAACACTGAAGCTTTCTTT.

The gene calls are TRBV7-2 and TRBJ1-2; tentative D call: TRBD1 (6 bases). Germline V gene sequence: CDR1 SGHTA, CDR2 FQGNSA. Trimming removed 4 bases at V and 4 bases at J, with 10 bases between. The CDR3 has 13 amino acids. Here the CDR3 reads CASSSTGFYGYTF. The CDR3 bases are TGTGCCAGCAGCTCTACAGGGTTCTATGGCTACACCTTC.

The chain links TRBV6-2 or TRBV6-3 to TRBJ2-2, with D possibly matching TRBD1 (7 bases). The CDR3 spans 16 residues. With 5 bases removed from V and 0 bases from J, the gap between germline ends came to 13 bases. CDR1 is MNHEY and CDR2 is SVGEGT in the germline V gene. CDR3: CASSLQGTSNTGELFF. In DNA form, the CDR3 reads TGTGCCAGCAGTCTACAGGGGACTTCGAACACCGGGGAGCTGTTTTTT.

As regards this clone: A read error may produce the germline difference seen at one junction end. The J gene is TRBJ1-1, the V gene TRBV7-2; D gene uncertain. Germline V CDR1 and CDR2: SGHTA, FQGNSA. The CDR3 is made up of 14 amino acids. CDR3 loop: CASTLSTRNTEAFF. CDR3 DNA sequence: TGTGCCAGCACCTTATCGACAAGGAACACTGAAGCTTTCTTT.

This chain connects TRBV14 to TRBJ2-2, with 7 bases that match TRBD1. Germline values: CDR1 SGHDN, CDR2 FVKESK. The CDR3 is made up of 16 amino acids. The trim removed 4 bases at V and 1 base at J, leaving 6 bases unmatched. CDR3 sequence: CASSPLGTVNTGELFF. The CDR3 nucleotides read TGTGCCAGCAGCCCATTGGGGACAGTGAACACCGGGGAGCTGTTTTTT.

The chain carries TRBV12-2 and TRBJ1-1; TRBD1, the table's D call, was not compared with the DNA. TRBV12-2 is labeled a pseudogene. The CDR3 is 12 residues long. The CDR3 region has the DNA TGTGCAAGTCGGGGGCCGAACACTGAAGCTTTCTTT. Its protein is CASRGPNTEAFF.

V gene TRBV11-3 combines with J gene TRBJ2-7; 11 bases map to TRBD2. The CDR3 consists of 16 residues. The germline V gene encodes CDR1 SGHNT and CDR2 YENEEA. V lost 1 base to trimming and J lost 2 bases; unmatched junction nucleotides: 4. CDR3: CASSLGGTSGPYEQYF. Written as DNA, the CDR3 is TGTGCCAGCAGCTTAGGAGGGACTAGCGGACCCTACGAGCAGTACTTC.

The chain carries TRBV7-9 and TRBJ2-1, with D maybe TRBD2 (7 bases). Per the germline V gene, CDR1 is SEHNR and CDR2 is FQNEAQ (reference sequence). Deletions cut 5 bases from V and 3 bases from J, with 14 bases between. This CDR3 is built from 15 residues. CDR3 region: CASSRPGGFYNEQFF. In nucleotides, the CDR3 is TGTGCCAGCAGCCGTCCGGGGGGCTTCTACAATGAGCAGTTCTTC.

This chain links TRBV27 with TRBJ2-2; 11 bases are shared with TRBD2. CDR3 size: 15 residues. CDR1 MNHEY and CDR2 SMNVEV come from the germline V gene (reference sequence). V shed 7 bases, J shed 4 bases, and the junction held 5 bases outside the gene matches. The CDR3 DNA reads TGTGCCAGCAACTTCGGGACTAGCGGCACCGGGGAGCTGTTTTTT. Translation: CASNFGTSGTGELFF.

This clone was detected only once. The chain carries TRBV6-5 and TRBJ2-3, with TRBD2 identical over 8 bases. Germline V gene sequence: CDR1 MNHEY, CDR2 SVGAGI. CDR3 length: 14 residues. With 6 bases clipped from V and 3 bases from J, the junction kept 5 bases outside the gene matches. In DNA form, the CDR3 reads TGTGCCAGCAGCCGACTAGCGAGGACAGATACGCAGTATTTT. Amino acid sequence: CASSRLARTDTQYF.

This rearrangement joins TRBV27 to TRBJ1-2; the match to TRBD1 covers 8 bases. After removal of 6 bases from V and 4 bases from J, the junction contained 13 bases not matched to a gene. CDR1 is MNHEY, CDR2 SMNVEV, per germline (reference sequence). CDR3 size: 16 residues. In nucleotides, the CDR3 is TGTGCCAGCAGCCCCAGTTTCAGGGGGCGGGCCTATGGCTACACCTTC. Its protein is CASSPSFRGRAYGYTF.

The rearrangement uses TRBV4-3 and TRBJ1-1; D call uncertain. Trimming shortened V by 1 base and J by 1 base, and 10 bases separated the two germline ends. The CDR3 is 15 residues long. Germline CDR1 reads LGHNA; CDR2 reads YSLEER. The CDR3 protein is CASSQGARSNTEAFF. In DNA, the CDR3 is TGCGCCAGCAGCCAAGGGGCGCGATCGAACACTGAAGCTTTCTTT.

V is TRBV6-5 and J is TRBJ1-5, with D maybe TRBD1 (6 bases). The CDR3 extends over 13 amino acids. Per germline, CDR1 MNHEY and CDR2 SVGAGI. Trimming took off 7 bases at V and 6 bases at J, with 13 bases between the two ends. CDR3 sequence: CASNRDEAQPQHF. In DNA, the CDR3 is TGTGCCAGCAACAGGGATGAGGCTCAGCCCCAGCATTTT.

The V gene is TRBV4-3, the J gene TRBJ1-1; D is ambiguous. The CDR3 spans 16 residues. Germline V gene sequence: CDR1 LGHNA, CDR2 YSLEER. Trimming removed 0 bases at V and 0 bases at J, with 11 bases between. In nucleotides, the CDR3 is TGCGCCAGCAGCCAAGATTTGCCACGGTTGAACACTGAAGCTTTCTTT. It translates to CASSQDLPRLNTEAFF.

This clone was found once. The chain carries TRBV3-1 (or the pseudogene TRBV3-2) and TRBJ1-1; TRBD1 matches 7 bases. With 1 base clipped from V and 3 bases from J, the junction kept 2 bases outside the gene matches. The CDR3 totals 14 residues. Germline CDR1 is LGHDT and CDR2 is YNNKEL (reference sequence). The CDR3 region is CASSQGDRDTEAFF. The CDR3 nucleotides read TGTGCCAGCAGCCAAGGCGACAGGGACACTGAAGCTTTCTTT.

V gene TRBV3-1 (or the pseudogene TRBV3-2) combines with J gene TRBJ2-1, with 8 bases aligning to TRBD2. The germline V gene encodes CDR1 LGHDT and CDR2 YNNKEL (reference sequence). V dropped 0 bases and J dropped 9; count of bases not matched to a gene: 16. The CDR3 sequence is 18 residues long. The CDR3 region has the DNA TGTGCCAGCAGCCAAGAGGCTCTCAGCGGGAGTAGCTTGGGTGAGCAGTTCTTC. It encodes CASSQEALSGSSLGEQFF.